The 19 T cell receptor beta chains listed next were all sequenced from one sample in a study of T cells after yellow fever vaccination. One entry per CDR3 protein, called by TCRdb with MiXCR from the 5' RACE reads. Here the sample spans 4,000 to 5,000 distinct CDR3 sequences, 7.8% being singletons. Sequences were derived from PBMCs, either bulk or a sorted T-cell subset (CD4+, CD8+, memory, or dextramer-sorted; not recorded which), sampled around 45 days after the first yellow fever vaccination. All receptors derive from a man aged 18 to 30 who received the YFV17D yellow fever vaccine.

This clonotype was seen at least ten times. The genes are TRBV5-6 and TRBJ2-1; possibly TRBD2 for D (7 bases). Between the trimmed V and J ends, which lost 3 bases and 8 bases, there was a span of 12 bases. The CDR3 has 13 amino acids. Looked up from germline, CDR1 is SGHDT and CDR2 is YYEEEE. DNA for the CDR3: TGTGCCAGCAGCTATCGGGGGGCCTATGAGCAGTTCTTC. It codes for CASSYRGAYEQFF.

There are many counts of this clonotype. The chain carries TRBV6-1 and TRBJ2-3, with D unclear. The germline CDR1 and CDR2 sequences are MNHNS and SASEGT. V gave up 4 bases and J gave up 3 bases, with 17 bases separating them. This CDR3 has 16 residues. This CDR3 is CASSGNPGRETDTQYF. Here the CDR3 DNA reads TGTGCCAGCAGTGGAAATCCGGGCCGTGAGACAGATACGCAGTATTTT.

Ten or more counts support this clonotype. The DNA for the CDR3 is TGTGCCAGCAGCTCTACAGGGGGACTCCAGCCCCAGCATTTT. This codes for CASSSTGGLQPQHF. The chain links TRBV7-9 to TRBJ1-5; 8 bases are shared with TRBD1. V was clipped by 4 bases and J by 7 bases; unmatched bases: 6. The length of the CDR3 is 14 residues. The germline V gene has CDR1 SEHNR and CDR2 FQNEAQ (reference sequence).

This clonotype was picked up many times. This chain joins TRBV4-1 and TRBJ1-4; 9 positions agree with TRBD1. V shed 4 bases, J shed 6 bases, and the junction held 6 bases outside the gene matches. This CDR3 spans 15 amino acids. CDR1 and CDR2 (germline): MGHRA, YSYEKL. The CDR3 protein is CASSRRTGVDEKLFF. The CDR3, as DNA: TGCGCCAGCAGCCGAAGGACAGGGGTTGATGAAAAACTGTTTTTT.

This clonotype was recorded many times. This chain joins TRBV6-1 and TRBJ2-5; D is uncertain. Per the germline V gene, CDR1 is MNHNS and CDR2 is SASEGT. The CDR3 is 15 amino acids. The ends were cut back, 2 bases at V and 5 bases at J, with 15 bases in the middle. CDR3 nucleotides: TGTGCCAGCAGTGAACCCGGCCCCCTACGGGAGACCCAGTACTTC. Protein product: CASSEPGPLRETQYF.

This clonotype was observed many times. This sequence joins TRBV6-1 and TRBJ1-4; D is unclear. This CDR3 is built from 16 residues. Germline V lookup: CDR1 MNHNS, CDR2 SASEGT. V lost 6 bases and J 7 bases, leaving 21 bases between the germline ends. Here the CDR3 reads CASSLLSRNPGEKLFF. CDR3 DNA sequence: TGTGCCAGCAGCCTCTTATCCAGGAACCCGGGTGAAAAACTGTTTTTT.

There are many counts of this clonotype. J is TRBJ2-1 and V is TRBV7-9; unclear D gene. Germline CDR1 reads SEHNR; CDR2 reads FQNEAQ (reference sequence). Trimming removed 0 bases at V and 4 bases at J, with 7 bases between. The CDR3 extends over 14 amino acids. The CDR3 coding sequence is TGTGCCAGCAGCTTAGCCGGCAGGTACAATGAGCAGTTCTTC. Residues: CASSLAGRYNEQFF.

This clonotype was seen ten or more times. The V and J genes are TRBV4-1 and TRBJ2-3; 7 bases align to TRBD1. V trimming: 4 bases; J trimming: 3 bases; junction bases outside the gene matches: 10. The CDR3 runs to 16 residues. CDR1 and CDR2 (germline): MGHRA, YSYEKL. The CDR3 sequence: CASSRQQGSGTDTQYF. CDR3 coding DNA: TGCGCCAGCAGCCGTCAACAGGGGTCTGGGACAGATACGCAGTATTTT.

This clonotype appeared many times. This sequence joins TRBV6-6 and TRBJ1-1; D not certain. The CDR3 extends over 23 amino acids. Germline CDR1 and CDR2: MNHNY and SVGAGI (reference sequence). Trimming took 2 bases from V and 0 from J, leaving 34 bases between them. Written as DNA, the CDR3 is TGTGCCAGCAGTTACCTTGGACGAATTCTAGGAGTCGCGGAGACAAGAATGAACACTGAAGCTTTCTTT. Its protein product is CASSYLGRILGVAETRMNTEAFF.

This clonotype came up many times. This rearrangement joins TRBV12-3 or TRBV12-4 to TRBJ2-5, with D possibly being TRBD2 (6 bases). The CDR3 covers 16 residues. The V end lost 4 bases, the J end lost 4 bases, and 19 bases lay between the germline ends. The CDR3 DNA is TGTGCCAGCAGTTCACGACTAGGCCCCTATCGAGAGACCCAGTACTTC. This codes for CASSSRLGPYRETQYF.

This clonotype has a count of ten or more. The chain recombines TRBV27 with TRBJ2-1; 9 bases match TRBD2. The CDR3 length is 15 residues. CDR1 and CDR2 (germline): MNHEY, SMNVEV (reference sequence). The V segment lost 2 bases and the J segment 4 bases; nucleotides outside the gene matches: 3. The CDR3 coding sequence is TGTGCCAGCAGTTTAATAGCGGGGGTATACAATGAGCAGTTCTTC. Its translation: CASSLIAGVYNEQFF.

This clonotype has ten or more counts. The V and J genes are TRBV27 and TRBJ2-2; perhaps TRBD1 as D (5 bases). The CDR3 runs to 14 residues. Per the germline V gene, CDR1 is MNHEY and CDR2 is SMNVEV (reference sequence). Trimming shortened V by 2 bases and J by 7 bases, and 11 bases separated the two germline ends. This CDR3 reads CASSLQGGSGELFF. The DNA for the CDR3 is TGTGCCAGCAGTTTACAGGGTGGCAGCGGGGAGCTGTTTTTT.

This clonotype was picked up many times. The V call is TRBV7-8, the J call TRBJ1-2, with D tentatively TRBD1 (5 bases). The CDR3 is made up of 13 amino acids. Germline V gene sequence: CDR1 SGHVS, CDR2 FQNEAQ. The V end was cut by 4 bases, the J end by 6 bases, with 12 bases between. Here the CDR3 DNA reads TGTGCCAGCAGCTATCCGCCGGGGGATGGCTACACCTTC. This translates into CASSYPPGDGYTF.

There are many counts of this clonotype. The CDR3, as DNA: TGTGCCAGCAGTTTAGTCGCCCGCTTGATCTATAATTCACCCCTCCACTTT. Its protein is CASSLVARLIYNSPLHF. V usage is TRBV27 and J usage is TRBJ1-6; no clear D gene. The CDR3 consists of 17 residues. With 2 bases removed from V and 3 bases from J, the gap between germline ends came to 14 bases. The germline V gene encodes CDR1 MNHEY and CDR2 SMNVEV (reference sequence).

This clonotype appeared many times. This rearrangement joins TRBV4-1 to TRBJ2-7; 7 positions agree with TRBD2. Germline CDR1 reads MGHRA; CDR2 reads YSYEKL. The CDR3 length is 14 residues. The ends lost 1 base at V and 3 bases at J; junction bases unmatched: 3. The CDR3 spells CASSQVGGSYEQYF. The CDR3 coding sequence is TGCGCCAGCAGCCAAGTCGGGGGGAGCTACGAGCAGTACTTC.

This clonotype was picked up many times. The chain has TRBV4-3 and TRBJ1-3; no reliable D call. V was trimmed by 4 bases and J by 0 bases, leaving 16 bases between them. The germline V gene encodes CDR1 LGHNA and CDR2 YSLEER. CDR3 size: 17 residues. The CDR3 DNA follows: TGCGCCAGCAGCCCCAACGGCTTCCCCCTCTCTGGAAACACCATATATTTT. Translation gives CASSPNGFPLSGNTIYF.

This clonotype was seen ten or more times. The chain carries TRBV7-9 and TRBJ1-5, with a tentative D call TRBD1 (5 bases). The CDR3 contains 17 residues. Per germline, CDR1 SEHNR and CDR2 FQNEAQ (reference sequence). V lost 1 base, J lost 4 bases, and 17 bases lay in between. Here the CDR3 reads CASSLVDSPYWNQPQHF. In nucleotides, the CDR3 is TGTGCCAGCAGCTTAGTTGACAGTCCCTATTGGAATCAGCCCCAGCATTTT.

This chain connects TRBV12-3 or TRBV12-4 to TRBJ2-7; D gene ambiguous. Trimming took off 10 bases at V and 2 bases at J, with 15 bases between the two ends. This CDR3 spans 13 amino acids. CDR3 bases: TGTGCCAAGAGCAATTGGATGCCCTACGAGCAGTACTTC. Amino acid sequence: CAKSNWMPYEQYF.

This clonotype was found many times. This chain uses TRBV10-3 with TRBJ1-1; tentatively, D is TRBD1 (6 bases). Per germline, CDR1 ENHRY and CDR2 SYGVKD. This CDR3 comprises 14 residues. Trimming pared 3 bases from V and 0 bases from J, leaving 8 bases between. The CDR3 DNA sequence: TGTGCCATCAGTGAAGCAGGGGTGAACACTGAAGCTTTCTTT. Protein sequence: CAISEAGVNTEAFF.